This entry concerns a single T cell receptor (beta chain). Donors uniformly comprised healthy Caucasians. This sample was taken from a study of identical twins. A universal primer site arose from template switching, and cDNA bore unique molecular identifiers. TCRdb reprocessed the 5' RACE reads via MiXCR and lists one record per CDR3 protein. The sample includes 500,000 or so distinct CDR3 sequences, 20% to 25% of them seen just once. This sample was shared with a second study, whose subject was T cells expressing NK-cell markers. This second report adds: There were four donors in whom these clonotypes also led the CD3+CD56-NKG2C+ fraction. Clones of NKG2C+ T cells that had expanded were of unclear HCMV specificity.

Sequencing input: CD4+ T cells sorted from blood. This receptor was obtained from a young woman in good health.

DNA for the CDR3: TGTGCCAGCACCTCGAGCGGCTCGGTATCAAGTACGCAGTATTTT. It translates to CASTSSGSVSSTQYF. The chain has TRBV12-3 or TRBV12-4 and TRBJ2-3, with TRBD2 as a possible D gene (5 bases). Trimming removed 7 bases at V and 8 bases at J, with 22 bases between. The CDR3 is 15 amino acids.